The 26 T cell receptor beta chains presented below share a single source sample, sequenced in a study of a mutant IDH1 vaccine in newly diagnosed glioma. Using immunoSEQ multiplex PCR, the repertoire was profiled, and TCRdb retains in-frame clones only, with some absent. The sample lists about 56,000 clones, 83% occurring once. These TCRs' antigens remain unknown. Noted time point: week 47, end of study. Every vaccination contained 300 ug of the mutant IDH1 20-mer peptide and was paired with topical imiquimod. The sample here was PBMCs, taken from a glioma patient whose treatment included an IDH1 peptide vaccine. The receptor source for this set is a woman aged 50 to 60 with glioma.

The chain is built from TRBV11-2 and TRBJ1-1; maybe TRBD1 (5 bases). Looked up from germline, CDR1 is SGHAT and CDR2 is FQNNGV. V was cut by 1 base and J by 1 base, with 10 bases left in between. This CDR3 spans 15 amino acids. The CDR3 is CASSLGSGQNTEAFF. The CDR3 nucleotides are TGTGCCAGCAGCTTAGGGTCGGGGCAGAACACTGAAGCTTTCTTT.

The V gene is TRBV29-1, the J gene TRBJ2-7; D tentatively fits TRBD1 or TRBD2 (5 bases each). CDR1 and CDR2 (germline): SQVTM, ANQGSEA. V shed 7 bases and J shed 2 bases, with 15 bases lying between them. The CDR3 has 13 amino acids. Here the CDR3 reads CSAVGHGAYEQYF. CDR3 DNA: TGCAGCGCCGTCGGACACGGGGCCTACGAGCAGTACTTC.

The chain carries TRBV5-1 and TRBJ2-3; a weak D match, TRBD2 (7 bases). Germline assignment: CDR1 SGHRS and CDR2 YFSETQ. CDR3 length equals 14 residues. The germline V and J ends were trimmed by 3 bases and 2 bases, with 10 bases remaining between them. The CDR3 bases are TGCGCCAGCAGCTCGGGGGGCCCCACAGATACGCAGTATTTT. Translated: CASSSGGPTDTQYF.

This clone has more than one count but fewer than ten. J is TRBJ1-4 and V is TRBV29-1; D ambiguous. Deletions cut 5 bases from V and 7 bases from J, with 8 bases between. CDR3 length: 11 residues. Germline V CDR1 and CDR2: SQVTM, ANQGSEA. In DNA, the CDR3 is TGCAGCGTTCCCGCGGGTGAAAAACTGTTTTTT. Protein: CSVPAGEKLFF.

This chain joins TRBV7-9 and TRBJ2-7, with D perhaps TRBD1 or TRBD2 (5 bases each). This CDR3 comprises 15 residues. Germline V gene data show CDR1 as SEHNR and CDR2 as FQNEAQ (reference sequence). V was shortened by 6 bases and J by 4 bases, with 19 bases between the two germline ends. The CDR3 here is CASRFERAGSYEQYF. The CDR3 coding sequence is TGTGCCAGCAGATTCGAACGAGCAGGGAGTTACGAGCAGTACTTC.

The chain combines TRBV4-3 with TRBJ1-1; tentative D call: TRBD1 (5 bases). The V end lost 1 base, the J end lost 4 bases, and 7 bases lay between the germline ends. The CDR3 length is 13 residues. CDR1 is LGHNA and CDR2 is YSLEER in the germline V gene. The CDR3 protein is CASSQGGVTEAFF. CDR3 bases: TGCGCCAGCAGCCAAGGGGGGGTCACTGAAGCTTTCTTT.

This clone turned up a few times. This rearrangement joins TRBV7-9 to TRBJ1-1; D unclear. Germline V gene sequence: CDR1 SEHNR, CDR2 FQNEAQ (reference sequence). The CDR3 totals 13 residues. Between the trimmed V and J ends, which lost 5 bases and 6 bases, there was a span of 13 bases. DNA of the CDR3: TGTGCCAGCAGCCCATCGGTCGGGCCTGAAGCTTTCTTT. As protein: CASSPSVGPEAFF.

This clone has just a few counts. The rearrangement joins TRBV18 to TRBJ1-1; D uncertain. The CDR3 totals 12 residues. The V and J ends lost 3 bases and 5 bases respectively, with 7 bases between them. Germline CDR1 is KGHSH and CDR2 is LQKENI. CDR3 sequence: CASSPRRTEAFF. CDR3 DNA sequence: TGTGCCAGCTCACCGCGGAGGACTGAAGCTTTCTTT.

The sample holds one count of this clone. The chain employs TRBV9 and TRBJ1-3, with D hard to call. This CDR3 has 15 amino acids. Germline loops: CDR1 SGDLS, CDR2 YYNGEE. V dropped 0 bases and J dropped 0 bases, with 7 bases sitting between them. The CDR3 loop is CASSVARNSGNTIYF. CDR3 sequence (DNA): TGTGCCAGCAGCGTAGCGAGAAACTCTGGAAACACCATATATTTT.

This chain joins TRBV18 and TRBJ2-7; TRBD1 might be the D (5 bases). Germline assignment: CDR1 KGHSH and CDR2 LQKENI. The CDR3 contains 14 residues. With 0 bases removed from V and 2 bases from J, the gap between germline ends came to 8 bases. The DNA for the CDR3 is TGTGCCAGCTCACCACCAGGGGCTCCCTACGAGCAGTACTTC. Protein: CASSPPGAPYEQYF.

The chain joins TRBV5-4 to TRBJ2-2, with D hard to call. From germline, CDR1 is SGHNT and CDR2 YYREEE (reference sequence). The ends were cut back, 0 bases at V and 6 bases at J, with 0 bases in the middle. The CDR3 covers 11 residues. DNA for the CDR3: TGTGCCAGCAGCTTGGCCGGGGAGCTGTTTTTT. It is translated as CASSLAGELFF.

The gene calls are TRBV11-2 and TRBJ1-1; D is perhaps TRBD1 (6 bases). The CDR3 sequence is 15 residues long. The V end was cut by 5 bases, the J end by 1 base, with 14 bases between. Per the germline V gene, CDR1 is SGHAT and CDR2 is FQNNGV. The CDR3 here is CASSPTVTGNTEAFF. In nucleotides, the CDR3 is TGTGCCAGCAGCCCGACGGTGACAGGGAACACTGAAGCTTTCTTT.

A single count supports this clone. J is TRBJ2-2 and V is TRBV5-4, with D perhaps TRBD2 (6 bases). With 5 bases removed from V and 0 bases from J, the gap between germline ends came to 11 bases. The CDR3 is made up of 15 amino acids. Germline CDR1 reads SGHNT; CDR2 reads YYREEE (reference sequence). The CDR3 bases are TGTGCCAGCAGGGGGGAGGCACCGAACACCGGGGAGCTGTTTTTT. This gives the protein CASRGEAPNTGELFF.

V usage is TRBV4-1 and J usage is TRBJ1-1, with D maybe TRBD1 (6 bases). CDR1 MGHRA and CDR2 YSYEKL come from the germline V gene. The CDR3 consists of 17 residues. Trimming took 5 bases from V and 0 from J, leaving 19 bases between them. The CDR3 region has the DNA TGCGCCAGCAGCTTTACGCGCGGGGGGCCGATGAACACTGAAGCTTTCTTT. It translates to CASSFTRGGPMNTEAFF.

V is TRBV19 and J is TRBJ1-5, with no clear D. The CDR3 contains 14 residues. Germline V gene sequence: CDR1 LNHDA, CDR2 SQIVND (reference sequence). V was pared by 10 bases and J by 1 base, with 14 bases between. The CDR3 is CATDVLGSNQPQHF. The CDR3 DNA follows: TGTGCCACCGATGTGTTGGGGAGCAATCAGCCCCAGCATTTT. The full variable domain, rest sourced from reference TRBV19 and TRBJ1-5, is DGGITQSPKYLFRKEGQNVTLSCEQNLNHDAMYWYRQDPGQGLRLIYYSQIVNDFQKGDIAEGYSVSREKKESFPLTVTSAQKNPTAFYLCATDVLGSNQPQHFGDGTRLSIL.

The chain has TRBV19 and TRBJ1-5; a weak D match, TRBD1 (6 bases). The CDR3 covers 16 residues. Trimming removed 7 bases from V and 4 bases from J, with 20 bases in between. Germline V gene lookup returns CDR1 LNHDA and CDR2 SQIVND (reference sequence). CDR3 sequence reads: CASTIYGAGANQPQHF. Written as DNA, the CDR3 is TGTGCCAGTACCATATATGGGGCAGGGGCTAATCAGCCCCAGCATTTT.

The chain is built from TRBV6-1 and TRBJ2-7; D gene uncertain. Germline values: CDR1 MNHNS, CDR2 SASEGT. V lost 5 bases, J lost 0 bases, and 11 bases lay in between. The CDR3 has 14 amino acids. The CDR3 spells CASSLIAPSYEQYF. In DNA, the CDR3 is TGTGCCAGCAGTTTGATAGCCCCCTCCTACGAGCAGTACTTC.

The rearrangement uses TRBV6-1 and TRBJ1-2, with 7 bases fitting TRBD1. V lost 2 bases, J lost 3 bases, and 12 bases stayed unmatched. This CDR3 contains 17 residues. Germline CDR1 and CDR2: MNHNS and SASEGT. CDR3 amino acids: CASSELATGTGDYGYTF. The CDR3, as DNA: TGTGCCAGCAGTGAACTTGCGACAGGGACGGGAGACTATGGCTACACCTTC.

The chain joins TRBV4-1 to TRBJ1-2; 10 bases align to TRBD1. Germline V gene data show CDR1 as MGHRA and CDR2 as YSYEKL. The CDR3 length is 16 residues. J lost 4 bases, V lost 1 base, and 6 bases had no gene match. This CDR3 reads CASSQGGQGFSYGYTF. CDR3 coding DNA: TGCGCCAGCAGCCAAGGGGGACAGGGGTTTAGCTATGGCTACACCTTC.

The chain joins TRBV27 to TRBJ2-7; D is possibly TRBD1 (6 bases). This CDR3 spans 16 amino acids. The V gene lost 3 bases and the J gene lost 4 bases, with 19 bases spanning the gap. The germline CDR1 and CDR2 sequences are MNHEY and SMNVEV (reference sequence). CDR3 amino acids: CASSFNLGQPLYEQYF. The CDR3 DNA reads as TGTGCCAGCAGTTTTAACTTGGGACAACCTCTTTACGAGCAGTACTTC.

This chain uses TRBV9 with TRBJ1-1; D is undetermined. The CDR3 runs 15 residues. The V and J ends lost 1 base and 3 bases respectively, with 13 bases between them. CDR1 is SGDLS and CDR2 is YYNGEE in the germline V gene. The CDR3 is CASSVKWSSDTEAFF. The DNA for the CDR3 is TGTGCCAGCAGCGTAAAATGGAGTTCGGACACTGAAGCTTTCTTT.

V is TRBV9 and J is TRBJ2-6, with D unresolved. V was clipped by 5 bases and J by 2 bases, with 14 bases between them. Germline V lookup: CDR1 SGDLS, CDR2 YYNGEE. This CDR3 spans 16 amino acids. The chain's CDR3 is CASREQPSAGANVLTF. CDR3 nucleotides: TGTGCCAGCAGGGAGCAGCCATCCGCTGGGGCCAACGTCCTGACTTTC. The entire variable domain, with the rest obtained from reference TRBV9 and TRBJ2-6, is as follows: DSGVTQTPKHLITATGQRVTLRCSPRSGDLSVYWYQQSLDQGLQFLIQYYNGEERAKGNILERFSAQQFPDLHSELNLSSLELGDSALYFCASREQPSAGANVLTFGAGSRLTVL.

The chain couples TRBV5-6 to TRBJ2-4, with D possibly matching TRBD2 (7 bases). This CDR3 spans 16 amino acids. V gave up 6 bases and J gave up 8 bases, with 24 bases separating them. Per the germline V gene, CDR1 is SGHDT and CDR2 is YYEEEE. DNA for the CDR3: TGTGCCAGCAACTCCCCCCGAGTAGGGGGAGGGGACATTCAGTACTTC. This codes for CASNSPRVGGGDIQYF.

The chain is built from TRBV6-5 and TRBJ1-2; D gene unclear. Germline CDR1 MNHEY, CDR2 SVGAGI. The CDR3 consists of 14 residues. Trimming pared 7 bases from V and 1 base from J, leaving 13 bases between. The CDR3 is CASNPDGNNYGYTF. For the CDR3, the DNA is TGTGCCAGCAACCCAGACGGGAATAACTATGGCTACACCTTC.

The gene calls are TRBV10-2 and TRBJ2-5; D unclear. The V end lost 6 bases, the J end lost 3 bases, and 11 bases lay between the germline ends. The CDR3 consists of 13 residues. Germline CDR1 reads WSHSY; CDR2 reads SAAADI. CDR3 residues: CASSRTGKETQYF. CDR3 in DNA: TGCGCCAGCAGCCGGACCGGAAAAGAGACCCAGTACTTC.

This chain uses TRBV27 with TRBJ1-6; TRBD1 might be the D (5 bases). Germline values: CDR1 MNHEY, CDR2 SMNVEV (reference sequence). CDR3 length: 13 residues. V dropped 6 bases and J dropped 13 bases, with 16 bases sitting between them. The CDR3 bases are TGTGCCAGCAGCCAGAAAAGGGGAACTCCCCTCCACTTT. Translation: CASSQKRGTPLHF.